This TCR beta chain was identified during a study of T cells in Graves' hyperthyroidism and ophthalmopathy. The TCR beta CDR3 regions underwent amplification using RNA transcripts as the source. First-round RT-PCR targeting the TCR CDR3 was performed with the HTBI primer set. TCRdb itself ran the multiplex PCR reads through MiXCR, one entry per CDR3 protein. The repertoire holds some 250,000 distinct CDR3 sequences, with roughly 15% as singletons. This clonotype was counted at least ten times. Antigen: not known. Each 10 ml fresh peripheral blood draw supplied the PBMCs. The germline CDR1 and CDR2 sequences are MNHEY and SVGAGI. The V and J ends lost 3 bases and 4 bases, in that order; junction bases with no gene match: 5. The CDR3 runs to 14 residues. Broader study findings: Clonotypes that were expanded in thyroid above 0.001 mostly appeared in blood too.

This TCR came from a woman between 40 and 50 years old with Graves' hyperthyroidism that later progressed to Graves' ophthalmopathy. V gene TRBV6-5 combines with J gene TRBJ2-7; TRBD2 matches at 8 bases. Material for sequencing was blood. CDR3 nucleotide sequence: TGTGCCAGCAGTTATATAGCGGGACGGTACGAGCAGTACTTC. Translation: CASSYIAGRYEQYF.